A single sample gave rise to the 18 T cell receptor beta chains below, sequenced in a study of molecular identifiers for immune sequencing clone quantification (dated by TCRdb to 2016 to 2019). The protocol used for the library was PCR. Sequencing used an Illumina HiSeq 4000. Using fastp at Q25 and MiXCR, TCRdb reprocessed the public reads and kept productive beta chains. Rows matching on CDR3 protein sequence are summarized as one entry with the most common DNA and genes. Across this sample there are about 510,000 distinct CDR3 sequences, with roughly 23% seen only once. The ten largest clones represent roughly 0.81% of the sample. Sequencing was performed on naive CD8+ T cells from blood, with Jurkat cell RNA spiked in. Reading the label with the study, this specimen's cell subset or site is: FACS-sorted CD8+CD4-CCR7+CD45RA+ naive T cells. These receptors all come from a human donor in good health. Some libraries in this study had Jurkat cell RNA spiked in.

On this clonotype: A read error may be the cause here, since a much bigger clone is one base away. CDR3 residues: CASSFESDTQHF. The CDR3 bases are TGTGCCAGCAGTTTTGAGTCAGATACGCAGCATTTT. V is TRBV28 and J is TRBJ2-3; D unclear. The J call may be faulty, since TRBJ1-5 better matches the DNA end. The germline CDR1 and CDR2 sequences are MDHEN and SYDVKM. CDR3 length: 12 residues.

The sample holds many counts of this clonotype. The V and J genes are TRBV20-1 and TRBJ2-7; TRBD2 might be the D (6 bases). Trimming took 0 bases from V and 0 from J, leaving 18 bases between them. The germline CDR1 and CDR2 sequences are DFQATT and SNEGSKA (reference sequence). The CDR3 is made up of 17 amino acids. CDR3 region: CSARDWASGLHSYEQYF. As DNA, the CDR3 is TGCAGTGCTAGAGATTGGGCCAGCGGGCTGCACTCCTACGAGCAGTACTTC.

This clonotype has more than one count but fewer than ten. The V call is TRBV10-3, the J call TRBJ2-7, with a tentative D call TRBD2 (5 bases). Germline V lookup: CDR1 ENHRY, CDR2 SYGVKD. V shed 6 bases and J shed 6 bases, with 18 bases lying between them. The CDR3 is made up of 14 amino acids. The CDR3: CAIRTGSGLAEQYF. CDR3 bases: TGTGCCATCAGAACGGGATCCGGTTTGGCCGAGCAGTACTTC.

The CDR3 DNA follows: TGTGCCATCAGTGGAGCCGGGACAGGGGGGAATGAGCAGTTCTTC. It is translated as CAISGAGTGGNEQFF. This rearrangement joins TRBV10-3 to TRBJ2-1; 11 bases align to TRBD1. This CDR3 is built from 15 residues. V gave up 4 bases and J gave up 7 bases; unmatched junction bases: 6. Germline V lookup: CDR1 ENHRY, CDR2 SYGVKD.

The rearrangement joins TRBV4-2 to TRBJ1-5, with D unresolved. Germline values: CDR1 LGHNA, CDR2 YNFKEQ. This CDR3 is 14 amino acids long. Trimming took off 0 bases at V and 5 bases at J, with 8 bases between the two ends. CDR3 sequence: CASSQEDGDQPQHF. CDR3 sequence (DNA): TGTGCCAGCAGCCAAGAAGACGGAGATCAGCCCCAGCATTTT.

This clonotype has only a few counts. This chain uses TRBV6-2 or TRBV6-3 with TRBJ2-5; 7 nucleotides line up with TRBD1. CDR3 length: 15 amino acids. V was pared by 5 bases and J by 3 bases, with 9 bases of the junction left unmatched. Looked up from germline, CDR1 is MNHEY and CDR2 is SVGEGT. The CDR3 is CASSPLTGTEETQYF. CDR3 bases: TGTGCCAGCAGTCCACTGACCGGGACAGAAGAGACCCAGTACTTC.

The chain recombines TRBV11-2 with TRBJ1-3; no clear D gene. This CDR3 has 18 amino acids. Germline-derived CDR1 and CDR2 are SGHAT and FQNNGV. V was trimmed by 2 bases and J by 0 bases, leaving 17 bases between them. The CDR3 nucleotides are TGTGCCAGCAGCTTAATTCCCGGACCCGGGATCTCTGGAAACACCATATATTTT. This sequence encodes CASSLIPGPGISGNTIYF.

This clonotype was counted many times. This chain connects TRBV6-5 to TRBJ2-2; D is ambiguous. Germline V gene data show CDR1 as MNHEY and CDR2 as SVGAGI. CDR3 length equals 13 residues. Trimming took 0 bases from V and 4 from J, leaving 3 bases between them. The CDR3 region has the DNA TGTGCCAGCAGTTACTCCGGCACCGGGGAGCTGTTTTTT. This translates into CASSYSGTGELFF.

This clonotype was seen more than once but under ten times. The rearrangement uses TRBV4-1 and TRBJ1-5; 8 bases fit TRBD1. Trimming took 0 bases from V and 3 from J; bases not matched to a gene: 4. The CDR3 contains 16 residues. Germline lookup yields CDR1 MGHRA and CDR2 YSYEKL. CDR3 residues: CASSQETGALNQPQHF. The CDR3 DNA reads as TGCGCCAGCAGCCAAGAGACAGGGGCCCTCAATCAGCCCCAGCATTTT.

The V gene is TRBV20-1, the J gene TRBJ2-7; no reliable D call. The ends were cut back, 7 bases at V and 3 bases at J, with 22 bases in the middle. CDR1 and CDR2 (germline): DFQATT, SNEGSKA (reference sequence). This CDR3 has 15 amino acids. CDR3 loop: CSVRDSDQPYYEQYF. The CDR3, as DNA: TGCAGTGTCAGAGATAGTGACCAGCCGTACTACGAGCAGTACTTC.

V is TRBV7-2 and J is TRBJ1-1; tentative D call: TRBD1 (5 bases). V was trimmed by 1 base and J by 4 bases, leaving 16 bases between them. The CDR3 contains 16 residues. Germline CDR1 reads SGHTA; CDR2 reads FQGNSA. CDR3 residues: CASSLDPDLGVTEAFF. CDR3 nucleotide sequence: TGTGCCAGCAGCTTAGATCCGGATTTGGGGGTCACTGAAGCTTTCTTT.

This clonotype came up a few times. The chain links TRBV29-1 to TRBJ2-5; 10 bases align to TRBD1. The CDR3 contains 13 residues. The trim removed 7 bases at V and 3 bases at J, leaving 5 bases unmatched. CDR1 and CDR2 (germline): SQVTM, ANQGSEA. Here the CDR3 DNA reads TGCAGCGCCCCGGGACAGGGGAAAGAGACCCAGTACTTC. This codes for CSAPGQGKETQYF.

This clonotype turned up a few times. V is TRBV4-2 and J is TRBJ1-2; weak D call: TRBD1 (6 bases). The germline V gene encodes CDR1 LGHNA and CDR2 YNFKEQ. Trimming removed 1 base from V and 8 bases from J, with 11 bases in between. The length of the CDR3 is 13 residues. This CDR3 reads CASSQGTGGGYTF. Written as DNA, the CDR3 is TGTGCCAGCAGCCAAGGGACGGGGGGCGGCTACACCTTC.

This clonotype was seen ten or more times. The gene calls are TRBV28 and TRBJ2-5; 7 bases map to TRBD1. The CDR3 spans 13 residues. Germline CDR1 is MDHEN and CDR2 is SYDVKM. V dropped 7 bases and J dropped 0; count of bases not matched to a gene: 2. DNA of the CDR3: TGTGCCAGCAAAACAGGGGACCAAGAGACCCAGTACTTC. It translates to CASKTGDQETQYF.

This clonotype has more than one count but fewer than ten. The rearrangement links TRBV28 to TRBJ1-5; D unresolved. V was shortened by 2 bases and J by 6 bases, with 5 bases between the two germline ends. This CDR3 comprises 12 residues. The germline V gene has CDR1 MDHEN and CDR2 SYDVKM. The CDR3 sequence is CASSLTSQPQHF. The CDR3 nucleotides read TGTGCCAGCAGTTTAACCAGTCAGCCCCAGCATTTT.

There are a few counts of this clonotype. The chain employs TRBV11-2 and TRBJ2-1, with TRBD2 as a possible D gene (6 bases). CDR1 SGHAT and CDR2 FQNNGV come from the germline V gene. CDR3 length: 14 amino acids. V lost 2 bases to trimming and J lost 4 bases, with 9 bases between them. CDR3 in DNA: TGTGCCAGCAGCTTACTAGCGAAGTACAATGAGCAGTTCTTC. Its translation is CASSLLAKYNEQFF.

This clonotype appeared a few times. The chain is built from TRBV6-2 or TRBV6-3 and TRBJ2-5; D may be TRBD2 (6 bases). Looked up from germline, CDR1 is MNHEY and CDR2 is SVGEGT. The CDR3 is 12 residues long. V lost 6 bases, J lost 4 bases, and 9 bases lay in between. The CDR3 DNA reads TGTGCCAGCAGAGCAGCGGGAGAGACCCAGTACTTC. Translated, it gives CASRAAGETQYF.

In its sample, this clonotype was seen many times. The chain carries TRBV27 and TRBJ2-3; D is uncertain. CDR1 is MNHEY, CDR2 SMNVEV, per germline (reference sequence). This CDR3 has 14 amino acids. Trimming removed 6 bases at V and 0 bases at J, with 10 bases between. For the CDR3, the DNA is TGTGCCAGCAGCTTAGGTCGGAGCACAGATACGCAGTATTTT. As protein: CASSLGRSTDTQYF.